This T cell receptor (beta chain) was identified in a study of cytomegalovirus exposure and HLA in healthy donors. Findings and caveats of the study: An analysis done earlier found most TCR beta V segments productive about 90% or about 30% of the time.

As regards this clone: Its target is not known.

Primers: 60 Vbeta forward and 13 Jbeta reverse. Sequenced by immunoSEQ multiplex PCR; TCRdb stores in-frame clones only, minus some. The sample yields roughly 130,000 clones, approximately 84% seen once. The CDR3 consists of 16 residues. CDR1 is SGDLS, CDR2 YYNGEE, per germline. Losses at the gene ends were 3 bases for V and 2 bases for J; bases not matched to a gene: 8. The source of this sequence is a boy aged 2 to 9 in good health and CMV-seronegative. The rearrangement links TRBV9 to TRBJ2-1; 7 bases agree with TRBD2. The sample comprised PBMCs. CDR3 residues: CASSEKREVPYNEQFF. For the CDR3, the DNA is TGTGCCAGCAGCGAAAAACGGGAGGTCCCCTACAATGAGCAGTTCTTC.